The sequence of this T cell receptor (beta chain) was determined in a study of Ad26.COV2.S vaccination and SARS-CoV-2 variants. Study overall: The vaccine Ad26.COV2.S was put into the muscle once, or twice with 56 days between.

The method was immunoSEQ multiplex PCR; TCRdb's version includes in-frame clones alone and lacks a portion of them. The sample lists 500,000 or so clones, 89% occurring once. The sample's treatment: about 20 received Ad26.COV2.S at low or high dose, single or two shots; 5 received placebo; per-sample allocation not given. Sampling happened 63 days after the first vaccine or placebo injection. Aged 18-55 years, donor was enrolled in Boston in 2020. The CDR3 runs 13 residues. V was clipped by 7 bases and J by 4 bases; unmatched bases: 7. CDR1 is SQVTM and CDR2 is ANQGSEA in the germline V gene. A remark on this clone: No antigen is known for it.

Points from the study as a whole: An underestimation of total T cell responses may have resulted from the TCR breadth and depth analyses. The study found similar non-spike TCR breadth in vaccine and placebo recipients.

Sample: peripheral blood, taken in a trial of Ad26.COV2.S vaccine versus placebo. The clonotype originates from a person aged 18-60 years who received the Ad26.COV2.S COVID-19 vaccine or a placebo. The chain employs TRBV29-1 and TRBJ1-2, with 9 bases identical to TRBD1. The CDR3 is CSATGGSPYGYTF. CDR3 bases: TGCAGCGCGACAGGGGGGTCCCCCTATGGCTACACCTTC. The full variable domain, with the rest looked up from reference TRBV29-1 and TRBJ1-2, is SAVISQKPSRDICQRGTSLTIQCQVDSQVTMMFWYRQQPGQSLTLIATANQGSEATYESGFVIDKFPISRPNLTFSTLTVSNMSPEDSSIYLCSATGGSPYGYTFGSGTRLTVV.